A single T cell receptor beta chain is shown here with its context. The antigen is unknown. PCR was performed using 60 Vbeta and 13 Jbeta primers. The method was immunoSEQ multiplex PCR; TCRdb's version includes in-frame clones alone and lacks a portion of them. The profile shows about 110,000 clones, approximately 84% of them singletons. The data belong to a study of cytomegalovirus exposure and HLA in healthy donors. Overall study results and limits: Data from an earlier analysis indicated that most TCR beta V segments were productive either about 90% or about 30% of the time. The listing of 150 to 200 TCR beta chains classed them as cytomegalovirus-associated. Some V segments could not be told apart, so they were left out, TRBV6-2 and TRBV6-3 among them.

The CDR3 contains 11 residues. In germline, CDR1 is MDHEN, CDR2 SYDVKM. Trimming pared 6 bases from V and 4 bases from J, leaving 4 bases between. This chain links TRBV28 with TRBJ1-3; no definite D call. This TCR came from a man in his forties in good health and CMV-seronegative. Sequencing input: PBMCs. The CDR3 sequence: CASSQGNTIYF. Written as DNA, the CDR3 is TGTGCCAGCAGCCAAGGAAACACCATATATTTT.